This T cell receptor beta chain was captured in a study of blood T cell repertoires in COVID-19. Across the whole study: Donors in the United States, Italy and Spain gave samples during acute or convalescent COVID-19. Sources were T cells, B-cell-depleted T cells, or PBMCs; the material itself was cDNA or gDNA.

Germline V lookup: CDR1 ENHRY, CDR2 SYGVKD. V was pared by 6 bases and J by 7 bases, with 16 bases between. This CDR3 comprises 14 residues. Libraries were prepared by immunoSEQ multiplex PCR; TCRdb keeps only in-frame clonotypes and omits some of them. The sample records just under 300,000 clones, around nine tenths being singletons. Sequenced material: peripheral blood. This clonotype originated in a man aged 65-85 years with acute or convalescent COVID-19. The chain is built from TRBV10-3 and TRBJ2-1; TRBD1 might be the D (6 bases). CDR3 DNA sequence: TGTGCCATCAGCATTAAGGACAGCGTTAATGAGCAGTTCTTC. It is translated as CAISIKDSVNEQFF.